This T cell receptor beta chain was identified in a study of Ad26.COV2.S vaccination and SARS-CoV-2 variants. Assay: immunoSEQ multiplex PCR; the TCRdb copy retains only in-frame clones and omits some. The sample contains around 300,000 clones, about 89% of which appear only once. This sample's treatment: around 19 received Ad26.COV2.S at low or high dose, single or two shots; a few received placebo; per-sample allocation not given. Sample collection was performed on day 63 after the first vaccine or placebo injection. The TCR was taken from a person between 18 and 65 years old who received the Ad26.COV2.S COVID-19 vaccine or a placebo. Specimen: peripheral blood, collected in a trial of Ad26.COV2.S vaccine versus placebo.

The CDR3 region has the DNA TGTGCCAGCAGTTCGGGGGGGGAGAGGAATGAGCAGTTCTTC. This translates into CASSSGGERNEQFF. V usage is TRBV2 and J usage is TRBJ2-1; 8 nucleotides match TRBD2. V lost 5 bases and J lost 7; bases outside the gene matches: 7. This CDR3 region has 14 residues. The germline V gene encodes CDR1 SNHLY and CDR2 FYNNEI.